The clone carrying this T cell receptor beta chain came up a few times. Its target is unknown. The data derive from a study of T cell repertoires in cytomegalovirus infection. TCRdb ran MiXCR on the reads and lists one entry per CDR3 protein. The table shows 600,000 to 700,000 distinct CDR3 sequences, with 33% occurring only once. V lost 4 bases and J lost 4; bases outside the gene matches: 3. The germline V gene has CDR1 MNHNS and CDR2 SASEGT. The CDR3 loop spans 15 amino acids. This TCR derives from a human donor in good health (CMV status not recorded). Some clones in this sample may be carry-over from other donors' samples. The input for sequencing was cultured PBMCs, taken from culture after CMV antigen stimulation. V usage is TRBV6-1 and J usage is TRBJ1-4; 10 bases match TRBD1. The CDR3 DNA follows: TGTGCCAGCAGTGGCAGGACAGGGGGTAATGAAAAACTGTTTTTT. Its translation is CASSGRTGGNEKLFF.